The sequence of this T cell receptor (beta chain) was determined in a study of blood T cell repertoires in COVID-19. Background on the study: Researchers got acute and convalescent COVID-19 samples from the United States, Italy and Spain.

This clone is a singleton in its sample. Adults between about 18 and 89 years of age took part from some 25 US areas. Exposed participants came across a COVID-19 case within 2 weeks before study entry. In the source study's methods: Cell counts per sample came from amplifying reference gene primers. TCRdb keeps only in-frame clones here, not all; method: immunoSEQ multiplex PCR. That table is the source of V, J and clone size, and D and trimming were worked out from the DNA. The table has 350,000 to 450,000 clones, 70% to 90% seen once. The V segment lost 3 bases and the J segment 7 bases; nucleotides outside the gene matches: 8. CDR1 SGDLS and CDR2 YYNGEE come from the germline V gene. The CDR3 contains 15 residues.

V usage is TRBV9 and J usage is TRBJ2-1; 9 nucleotides line up with TRBD2. What was sequenced was PBMCs or T cells enriched from blood (not recorded which). This clonotype was obtained from a woman aged 18-35 years who had been exposed to COVID-19. The CDR3 region is CASSGSGGLGNEQFF. The CDR3 DNA sequence: TGTGCCAGCAGCGGTAGCGGGGGCTTGGGGAATGAGCAGTTCTTC.